These 32 T cell receptor beta chains were all obtained from the same sample, sequenced in a study of human T cells and chemical hapten exposure. TCRdb recomputed calls from the RACE reads with MiXCR, one row per CDR3 protein. This sample carries about 160,000 distinct CDR3 sequences, roughly 26% of them seen once, and the ten largest clones take roughly 2.2%. The time point was: patch test 3, about 24 weeks after DPC sensitization. Treatment denoted: therapeutic diphenylcyclopropenone sensitization with weekly scalp DPC. The sequencing here drew on whole blood, taken in connection with sensitization to the hapten diphenylcyclopropenone (DPC). The receptors come from a woman under 30 with alopecia areata. Some clones in this sample may be carry-over from other donors' samples.

This clonotype showed up just a few times. The junction differs from germline at one of its ends, possibly a read error. The chain couples TRBV7-7 to TRBJ2-2, with D perhaps TRBD2 (5 bases). Germline V gene sequence: CDR1 SSHAT, CDR2 FNYEAQ (reference sequence). The CDR3 contains 13 residues. This CDR3 reads CASSFGDTGELFF. The CDR3, as DNA: TGTGCTAGCAGCTTCGGGGACACCGGGGAGCTGTTTTTT.

V usage is TRBV27 and J usage is TRBJ2-3; D gene uncertain. V was clipped by 2 bases and J by 0 bases, with 9 bases between them. From germline, CDR1 is MNHEY and CDR2 SMNVEV (reference sequence). This CDR3 contains 15 residues. The CDR3 loop is CASSLVGSSTDTQYF. CDR3 nucleotide sequence: TGTGCCAGCAGTTTAGTGGGTTCTAGCACAGATACGCAGTATTTT.

The chain links TRBV29-1 to TRBJ2-1; 7 bases fit TRBD1. The trim removed 1 base at V and 5 bases at J, leaving 5 bases unmatched. The CDR3 consists of 14 residues. Germline lookup yields CDR1 SQVTM and CDR2 ANQGSEA. The CDR3 nucleotides read TGCAGCGTTGAAGGGACAGGTGGTAACAATGAGCAGTTCTTC. Protein product: CSVEGTGGNNEQFF.

The chain recombines TRBV4-1 with TRBJ2-5; 10 bases map to TRBD2. V lost 3 bases to trimming and J lost 5 bases; unmatched junction nucleotides: 6. The CDR3 loop spans 15 amino acids. The germline CDR1 and CDR2 sequences are MGHRA and YSYEKL. The CDR3 region has the DNA TGCGCCAGCAGCCAGAGGCTAGCGGGAGTGGAGACCCAGTACTTC. It is translated as CASSQRLAGVETQYF.

This sequence joins TRBV11-3 and TRBJ2-2; D might be TRBD1 (6 bases). Trimming removed 4 bases from V and 3 bases from J, with 12 bases in between. CDR1 and CDR2 from the germline V gene are SGHNT and YENEEA. The CDR3 covers 15 residues. CDR3 bases: TGTGCCAGCAGCTCTCGGGACACCGACACCGGGGAGCTGTTTTTT. It encodes CASSSRDTDTGELFF.

V is TRBV9 and J is TRBJ1-2; the match to TRBD1 covers 8 bases. The CDR3 is 14 residues long. V was pared by 4 bases and J by 7 bases, with 9 bases of the junction left unmatched. Germline-derived CDR1 and CDR2 are SGDLS and YYNGEE. As DNA, the CDR3 is TGTGCCAGCAGCACCCAGGGACAGGCCTTTGGCTACACCTTC. It specifies CASSTQGQAFGYTF.

This clonotype was seen a handful of times. In nucleotides, the CDR3 is TGCAGCGTTGTAGTAGTGAACACTGAAGCTTTCTTT. Translated, it gives CSVVVVNTEAFF. This chain uses TRBV29-1 with TRBJ1-1; D unresolved. The ends were cut back, 4 bases at V and 0 bases at J, with 6 bases in the middle. The CDR3 consists of 12 residues. CDR1 SQVTM and CDR2 ANQGSEA come from the germline V gene.

The chain links TRBV4-1 to TRBJ2-7; D unclear. Germline assignment: CDR1 MGHRA and CDR2 YSYEKL. This CDR3 region has 14 residues. V gave up 4 bases and J gave up 2 bases, with 12 bases separating them. The CDR3 bases are TGCGCCAGCAGCCTGGCGCAGCTTACCTACGAGCAGTACTTC. Translating it yields CASSLAQLTYEQYF.

Only a few counts were recorded for this clonotype. The CDR3 region is CSVEGGANQPQHF. The CDR3 DNA sequence: TGCAGCGTTGAAGGAGGGGCGAATCAGCCCCAGCATTTT. This chain joins TRBV29-1 and TRBJ1-5, with D tentatively TRBD1 (5 bases). CDR1 and CDR2 from the germline V gene are SQVTM and ANQGSEA. The length of the CDR3 is 13 residues. The V end lost 1 base, the J end lost 4 bases, and 8 bases lay between the germline ends.

The chain has TRBV9 and TRBJ1-1; D is unresolved. CDR1 is SGDLS and CDR2 is YYNGEE in the germline V gene. The CDR3 sequence is 12 residues long. V lost 4 bases to trimming and J lost 3 bases, with 7 bases between them. CDR3 region: CASSSGDTEAFF. The CDR3 DNA is TGTGCCAGCAGCTCGGGAGACACTGAAGCTTTCTTT.

The chain combines TRBV15 with TRBJ2-5, with TRBD1 identical over 11 bases. The CDR3 length is 14 residues. V dropped 5 bases and J dropped 5; count of bases not matched to a gene: 4. In germline, CDR1 is LNHNV, CDR2 YYDKDF (reference sequence). The CDR3 DNA reads TGTGCCACCAGCGGGGACAGGGGGAGGGAGACCCAGTACTTC. Translation gives CATSGDRGRETQYF.

V usage is TRBV5-1 and J usage is TRBJ1-2; a possible D gene is TRBD1 (5 bases). CDR3 length: 14 residues. Trimming pared 3 bases from V and 5 bases from J, leaving 14 bases between. Per germline, CDR1 SGHRS and CDR2 YFSETQ. The DNA for the CDR3 is TGCGCCAGCAGCTCGGAGGGGATTGGGTATGGCTACACCTTC. This gives the protein CASSSEGIGYGYTF.

This clonotype has a handful of counts. The chain joins TRBV29-1 to TRBJ2-5; D possibly matches TRBD1 or TRBD2 (5 bases each). Germline lookup yields CDR1 SQVTM and CDR2 ANQGSEA. V lost 5 bases, J lost 4 bases, and 11 bases lay in between. There are 12 residues in the CDR3. This CDR3 is CSVRVGTETQYF. In DNA form, the CDR3 reads TGCAGCGTTAGAGTAGGGACAGAGACCCAGTACTTC.

This clonotype was observed a few times. The chain's CDR3 is CASSSTRNEQFF. The CDR3 nucleotides are TGTGCCAGCAGTTCCACACGGAATGAGCAGTTCTTC. The chain combines TRBV28 with TRBJ2-1; D not resolved. V shed 4 bases and J shed 7 bases, with 8 bases lying between them. The CDR3 spans 12 residues. The germline V gene has CDR1 MDHEN and CDR2 SYDVKM.

V gene TRBV7-9 combines with J gene TRBJ2-7, with 9 bases identical to TRBD1. V lost 5 bases and J lost 3; bases outside the gene matches: 8. Per germline, CDR1 SEHNR and CDR2 FQNEAQ (reference sequence). CDR3 length: 15 amino acids. As DNA, the CDR3 is TGTGCCAGCAGCGCGGACAGGGGCCCGGACTACGAGCAGTACTTC. Amino acid sequence: CASSADRGPDYEQYF.

This clonotype was counted between two and nine times. The chain is built from TRBV11-1 and TRBJ1-5; the match to TRBD1 covers 7 bases. The V and J ends lost 5 bases and 4 bases, in that order; junction bases with no gene match: 2. This CDR3 spans 13 amino acids. The germline V gene encodes CDR1 SGHAT and CDR2 FQDESV (reference sequence). In DNA form, the CDR3 reads TGTGCCAGCAGCAAACAGGGGAATCAGCCCCAGCATTTT. Translation gives CASSKQGNQPQHF.

This clonotype has at least ten counts. The junction departs from the called germline gene at one end, perhaps through a read error. V usage is TRBV2 and J usage is TRBJ2-7; no clear D gene. This CDR3 has 11 residues. Germline CDR1 SNHLY, CDR2 FYNNEI. In DNA, the CDR3 is TGCGCCAGCAGTGACACCTACGAGCAGTACTTC. Amino acids: CASSDTYEQYF.

This clonotype was observed many times. This chain links TRBV28 with TRBJ2-7; unclear D gene. The CDR3 has 13 amino acids. Germline-derived CDR1 and CDR2 are MDHEN and SYDVKM. The ends were cut back, 5 bases at V and 3 bases at J, with 11 bases in the middle. CDR3 protein: CASSKEAIYEQYF. The CDR3, as DNA: TGTGCCAGCAGTAAAGAGGCTATCTACGAGCAGTACTTC.

This clonotype was seen more than once but under ten times. The chain has TRBV9 and TRBJ2-1; no clear D gene. CDR3 length: 15 residues. Between the trimmed V and J ends, which lost 0 bases and 4 bases, there was a span of 11 bases. The germline CDR1 and CDR2 sequences are SGDLS and YYNGEE. The CDR3 protein is CASSVDLRSYNEQFF. For the CDR3, the DNA is TGTGCCAGCAGCGTAGATTTGAGATCTTACAATGAGCAGTTCTTC.

The chain couples TRBV18 to TRBJ2-3, with D possibly TRBD2 on 5 matching bases. CDR3 length: 17 amino acids. Trimming left V 3 bases short and J 3 bases short, with 19 bases between. Germline assignment: CDR1 KGHSH and CDR2 LQKENI. This chain's CDR3 is CASSPWDSGKSTDTQYF. In nucleotides, the CDR3 is TGTGCCAGCTCACCGTGGGATTCCGGGAAGTCGACAGATACGCAGTATTTT. Based on the CDR3 plus reference TRBV18 and TRBJ2-3, the full variable domain is NAGVMQNPRHLVRRRGQEARLRCSPMKGHSHVYWYRQLPEEGLKFMVYLQKENIIDESGMPKERFSAEFPKEGPSILRIQQVVRGDSAAYFCASSPWDSGKSTDTQYFGPGTRLTVL.

This clonotype has just a few counts. The V and J genes are TRBV20-1 and TRBJ1-3; 8 nucleotides match TRBD1. The length of the CDR3 is 16 residues. CDR1 and CDR2 from the germline V gene are DFQATT and SNEGSKA (reference sequence). V lost 4 bases and J lost 4; bases outside the gene matches: 12. The CDR3 loop is CSATPLDRGSGNTIYF. CDR3 nucleotides: TGCAGTGCTACTCCCCTCGACAGGGGTTCGGGAAACACCATATATTTT.

This clonotype appeared a few times. This chain joins TRBV10-3 and TRBJ2-7, with D possibly TRBD2 on 6 matching bases. The V end was cut by 2 bases, the J end by 1 base, with 12 bases between. The CDR3 is 15 amino acids. Germline V gives CDR1 ENHRY, CDR2 SYGVKD. CDR3 DNA: TGTGCCATCAGTGAGGGCGGGGTTCTGTCCTACGAGCAGTACTTC. Its translation: CAISEGGVLSYEQYF.

The chain employs TRBV4-1 and TRBJ2-3; D gene uncertain. V lost 2 bases to trimming and J lost 6 bases, with 6 bases between them. The CDR3 has 12 amino acids. CDR1 is MGHRA, CDR2 YSYEKL, per germline. CDR3 protein: CASSQPRDTQYF. CDR3 nucleotide sequence: TGCGCCAGCAGCCAACCAAGGGATACGCAGTATTTT.

There are many counts of this clonotype. This sequence joins TRBV6-2 or TRBV6-3 and TRBJ2-6; D not resolved. In germline, CDR1 is MNHEY, CDR2 SVGEGT. The CDR3 totals 15 residues. V dropped 0 bases and J dropped 0 bases, with 3 bases sitting between them. The CDR3, as DNA: TGTGCCAGCAGTTACTCGGGCTCTGGGGCCAACGTCCTGACTTTC. This encodes CASSYSGSGANVLTF.

This clonotype was seen only a few times. The V call is TRBV29-1, the J call TRBJ1-4; possibly TRBD1 for D (5 bases). This CDR3 has 12 amino acids. In germline, CDR1 is SQVTM, CDR2 ANQGSEA. Trimming took off 4 bases at V and 4 bases at J, with 7 bases between the two ends. CDR3 amino acids: CSVAGGNEKLFF. The DNA for the CDR3 is TGCAGCGTTGCGGGGGGTAATGAAAAACTGTTTTTT.

The chain recombines TRBV19 with TRBJ1-2; D is undetermined. Trimming took off 5 bases at V and 4 bases at J, with 11 bases between the two ends. CDR3 length: 13 amino acids. From germline, CDR1 is LNHDA and CDR2 SQIVND (reference sequence). Here the CDR3 DNA reads TGTGCCAGTAGTGATCCGGGGTCCTATGGCTACACCTTC. Translation gives CASSDPGSYGYTF. The complete variable domain, with remaining parts taken from reference TRBV19 and TRBJ1-2, reads DGGITQSPKYLFRKEGQNVTLSCEQNLNHDAMYWYRQDPGQGLRLIYYSQIVNDFQKGDIAEGYSVSREKKESFPLTVTSAQKNPTAFYLCASSDPGSYGYTFGSGTRLTVV.

The CDR3 is CASSRNLAGLQETQYF. In nucleotides, the CDR3 is TGTGCCAGCAGTCGAAACCTAGCGGGACTCCAAGAGACCCAGTACTTC. The rearrangement links TRBV6-1 to TRBJ2-5; the match to TRBD2 covers 9 bases. Per the germline V gene, CDR1 is MNHNS and CDR2 is SASEGT. The CDR3 is 16 amino acids. With V trimmed by 5 bases and J by 1 base, 8 bases remained unmatched.

This clonotype was counted at least ten times. The DNA for the CDR3 is TGTGCCAGCAGCCAAGAAGAGTGGGGCTACACCTTC. The encoded protein is CASSQEEWGYTF. V usage is TRBV3-1 and J usage is TRBJ1-2; the D is unclear. Germline V gives CDR1 LGHDT, CDR2 YNNKEL (reference sequence). This CDR3 contains 12 residues. The V end lost 0 bases, the J end lost 8 bases, and 7 bases lay between the germline ends.

V usage is TRBV10-2 and J usage is TRBJ2-7, with TRBD1 matching over 7 bases. This CDR3 is built from 14 residues. Germline V gene lookup returns CDR1 WSHSY and CDR2 SAAADI. Unmatched junction bases numbered 7, after V lost 4 bases and J lost 4 bases. The CDR3 DNA reads as TGCGCCAGCAGTGGGGTAGGACAGGAATACGAGCAGTACTTC. This translates into CASSGVGQEYEQYF.

This clonotype was observed a handful of times. This chain links TRBV29-1 with TRBJ2-7; D is uncertain. Between the trimmed V and J ends, which lost 4 bases and 1 base, there was a span of 17 bases. Germline V gene data show CDR1 as SQVTM and CDR2 as ANQGSEA. CDR3 length: 15 residues. The chain's CDR3 is CSVGSLGQESYEQYF. CDR3 sequence (DNA): TGCAGCGTTGGGTCGTTAGGGCAGGAGTCCTACGAGCAGTACTTC.

V usage is TRBV27 and J usage is TRBJ2-7; 10 nucleotides line up with TRBD1. The CDR3 is 16 residues long. V lost 2 bases to trimming and J lost 2 bases; unmatched junction nucleotides: 6. Germline-derived CDR1 and CDR2 are MNHEY and SMNVEV (reference sequence). Here the CDR3 reads CASSLVWTGGTYEQYF. CDR3 sequence (DNA): TGTGCCAGCAGTTTAGTCTGGACAGGGGGAACCTACGAGCAGTACTTC.

The chain links TRBV7-2 to TRBJ2-4; TRBD2 agrees at 7 bases. This CDR3 comprises 16 residues. V lost 5 bases to trimming and J lost 0 bases; unmatched junction nucleotides: 7. Germline V gives CDR1 SGHTA, CDR2 FQGNSA. The CDR3 spells CASSPHREVAKNIQYF. The DNA of the CDR3 is TGTGCCAGCAGCCCCCACCGGGAGGTAGCCAAAAACATTCAGTACTTC.